This entry lists 9 T cell receptor beta chains sequenced from one sample in a study of OX40 agonist ivuxolimab in advanced cancers. Assay: immunoSEQ multiplex PCR; the TCRdb copy retains only in-frame clones and omits some. Of 60,000 to 85,000 clones listed, about nine tenths were seen once; the top ten hold around 0.56%. This material consisted of CD4+ or CD8+ T cells sorted from blood, taken in a trial of the OX40 agonist ivuxolimab. Source of these receptors: an adult with an advanced solid tumor such as melanoma, head and neck, liver or kidney cancer.

This clone appeared a single time. The rearrangement links TRBV19 to TRBJ1-6, with 11 nucleotides matching TRBD1. Germline trimming cut 8 bases from V and 10 bases from J; bases unmatched to any gene: 7. The CDR3 has 14 amino acids. Germline V gene lookup returns CDR1 LNHDA and CDR2 SQIVND (reference sequence). The CDR3 protein is CASRTGTGGSPLHF. The CDR3 coding sequence is TGTGCCAGTCGGACCGGGACAGGGGGGTCACCCCTCCACTTT.

The V and J genes are TRBV12-5 and TRBJ2-6, with 10 bases that match TRBD1. V dropped 5 bases and J dropped 3; count of bases not matched to a gene: 4. Germline V gene sequence: CDR1 LGHNT, CDR2 FRNRAP. The length of the CDR3 is 16 residues. CDR3 DNA: TGTGCTAGTGGTCCAGGACAGGGGGATGGGGCCAACGTCCTGACTTTC. As protein: CASGPGQGDGANVLTF.

The chain employs TRBV19 and TRBJ1-6; 7 nucleotides agree with TRBD1. CDR3 size: 14 residues. CDR1 and CDR2 (germline): LNHDA, SQIVND (reference sequence). V lost 7 bases, J lost 3 bases, and 3 bases stayed unmatched. Here the CDR3 reads CASMAGGYNSPLHF. The CDR3, as DNA: TGTGCCAGTATGGCAGGGGGCTATAATTCACCCCTCCACTTT.

J is TRBJ1-1 and V is TRBV11-2; the D gene is possibly TRBD1 (5 bases). Germline V gives CDR1 SGHAT, CDR2 FQNNGV. Trimming shortened V by 1 base and J by 11 bases, and 14 bases separated the two germline ends. This CDR3 has 13 amino acids. CDR3 protein: CASSLVGGVNAFF. CDR3 sequence (DNA): TGTGCCAGCAGCTTAGTTGGGGGTGTGAATGCTTTCTTT.

A single count supports this clone. The chain carries TRBV19 and TRBJ1-2; a weak D match, TRBD1 (6 bases). Germline-derived CDR1 and CDR2 are LNHDA and SQIVND (reference sequence). The CDR3 covers 16 residues. The germline V and J ends were trimmed by 7 bases and 4 bases, with 22 bases remaining between them. As DNA, the CDR3 is TGTGCCAGTACCCGATCGACAGGCTCCAATCCCTATGGCTACACCTTC. It specifies CASTRSTGSNPYGYTF.

The rearrangement links TRBV5-1 to TRBJ2-1; 9 bases line up with TRBD2. This CDR3 has 18 residues. With V trimmed by 1 base and J by 10 bases, 18 bases remained unmatched. CDR1 SGHRS and CDR2 YFSETQ come from the germline V gene. CDR3 sequence (DNA): TGCGCCAGCAGCTTGAGGAATCCCGCGGCTAGCGGGACGGGGGAGCAGTTCTTC. Amino acids: CASSLRNPAASGTGEQFF.

The J gene is TRBJ2-3, the V gene TRBV5-6, with 8 bases aligning to TRBD1. The V gene end was trimmed by 0 bases and the J gene end by 2 bases; junction bases not matched to a gene: 2. The CDR3 extends over 15 amino acids. Germline CDR1 SGHDT, CDR2 YYEEEE. As DNA, the CDR3 is TGTGCCAGCAGCTTGGACAGGGGGGCCACAGATACGCAGTATTTT. Protein: CASSLDRGATDTQYF.

The V and J genes are TRBV5-1 and TRBJ2-2, with a tentative D call TRBD2 (6 bases). With 2 bases removed from V and 0 bases from J, the gap between germline ends came to 8 bases. This CDR3 contains 15 residues. Germline V gives CDR1 SGHRS, CDR2 YFSETQ. The CDR3 region is CASSFGTANTGELFF. The CDR3 DNA sequence: TGCGCCAGCAGCTTCGGGACTGCGAACACCGGGGAGCTGTTTTTT.

This clone has only one observation. The V and J genes are TRBV6-5 and TRBJ2-4; 9 bases agree with TRBD2. Per the germline V gene, CDR1 is MNHEY and CDR2 is SVGAGI. The V gene end was trimmed by 7 bases and the J gene end by 5 bases; junction bases not matched to a gene: 6. This CDR3 is 14 amino acids long. CDR3 DNA sequence: TGTGCCAGCAACAAACTAGCGGGCCAAAACATTCAGTACTTC. Translation gives CASNKLAGQNIQYF.